What follows is one T cell receptor (beta chain) and its context. Antigen unknown. Trimming stripped 5 bases from V and 1 base from J, with 9 bases between. Germline V gene lookup returns CDR1 MNHEY and CDR2 SVGAGI. The CDR3 is 14 amino acids. This sample was included in a study of cytomegalovirus exposure and HLA in healthy donors. General study findings and limits: The study designated 150 to 200 TCR beta chains cytomegalovirus-associated. In vitro experiments confirmed that three CMV-associated chains were specific for CMV antigens. Rarity held for most TCR sequences, but there were some public TCRs that occurred in many donors.

Sequencing used immunoSEQ multiplex PCR; TCRdb keeps in-frame clones, though not all of them. The table has fewer than 250,000 clones, around 87% seen once. The sequenced material came from PBMCs. This chain links TRBV6-5 with TRBJ2-4; D is perhaps TRBD1 (6 bases). This clonotype was sampled from a man younger than 35 in good health and CMV-seronegative. CDR3: CASSTGYAKNIQYF. CDR3 sequence (DNA): TGTGCCAGCAGTACAGGGTACGCCAAAAACATTCAGTACTTC.